This T cell receptor beta chain comes out of a study of vaccination and CD4 T cells after COVID-19. At the level of the study: Of the convalescent patients, who were SARS-CoV-2 positive by nasal swab PCR, about ten had mild and one severe disease.

J gave up 0 bases and V 2 bases, and 7 bases lay outside the gene matches. Germline assignment: CDR1 DFQATT and CDR2 SNEGSKA (reference sequence). The CDR3 runs to 17 residues. A note on this clonotype: The antigen remains undetermined.

Treatment indicated: roughly 10-day PBMC culture with coronavirus spike peptide pools or control peptides (ViraFEST assay). The authors cultured some 1.9 million PBMCs per well with about 10 IU/ml IL-2 and about 9.9 ug/ml peptide pools. These CD4+ T cells came from roughly eleven-day cultures by negative selection. Study outcomes and limitations: Nearly all convalescent vaccine-specific clones, 304 of 307, recognized only SARS-CoV-2 spike.

The Oncomine TCR Beta short-read assay generated sequence data from the DNA of cultured CD4+ T cells. TCRdb re-called the PCR reads through MiXCR, storing one row per CDR3 protein. The sample carries more than 15,000 distinct CDR3 sequences, around 50% recorded once. The gene calls are TRBV20-1 and TRBJ2-3, with 11 bases identical to TRBD2. The sequence came from a human donor who had recovered from COVID-19. The sample here was CD4+ T cells from blood, cultured in vitro, taken before SARS-CoV-2 vaccination. The CDR3 DNA reads TGCAGTGCTAGAAGACTAGCGGGGCATCTGAGCACAGATACGCAGTATTTT. Amino acids: CSARRLAGHLSTDTQYF.